Reported below is one T cell receptor (beta chain). Assay: immunoSEQ multiplex PCR; the TCRdb copy retains only in-frame clones and omits some. The table shows approximately 150,000 clones, with roughly 90% occurring only once. Germline lookup yields CDR1 KGHDR and CDR2 SFDVKD. This CDR3 has 16 residues. V shed 4 bases, J shed 1 base, and the junction held 4 bases outside the gene matches. The data belong to a study of blood T cell repertoires in COVID-19. The V gene is TRBV24-1, the J gene TRBJ2-3, with 10 bases matching TRBD2. The sample was PBMCs or T cells enriched from blood (not recorded which). The clonotype originates from a human donor with acute COVID-19. The donor label of this sample is uncertain. The CDR3 sequence is CATSDDSGGRTDTQYF. CDR3 DNA: TGTGCCACCAGTGACGATAGCGGGGGGCGCACAGATACGCAGTATTTT.